The 16 T cell receptor beta chains listed next were all sequenced from one sample in a study of T cell repertoires in cytomegalovirus infection. MiXCR was run by TCRdb on the reads, yielding one entry per CDR3 protein. The sample shows some 700,000 distinct CDR3 sequences, about 40% of them seen only once. What was sequenced was PBMCs. The origin of the receptors is a human donor in good health (CMV status not recorded). Some clones in this sample may be carry-over from other donors' samples.

V gene TRBV28 combines with J gene TRBJ1-2; TRBD1 matches 8 bases. This CDR3 has 15 amino acids. With 5 bases clipped from V and 2 bases from J, the junction kept 7 bases outside the gene matches. Germline assignment: CDR1 MDHEN and CDR2 SYDVKM. The CDR3 region is CASSTRDRRNYGYTF. Written as DNA, the CDR3 is TGTGCCAGCAGTACTCGGGACAGGAGAAACTATGGCTACACCTTC.

This clonotype has more than one count but fewer than ten. This chain connects TRBV7-3 to TRBJ2-5; TRBD1 matches 10 bases. The germline V gene has CDR1 SGHTA and CDR2 FQGTGA. There are 15 residues in the CDR3. V was pared by 6 bases and J by 5 bases, with 9 bases of the junction left unmatched. The CDR3 DNA follows: TGTGCCAGCAGAAATCGACAGGGGGCCAGGGAGACCCAGTACTTC. Translating gives CASRNRQGARETQYF.

This chain links TRBV19 with TRBJ1-2; D is ambiguous. This CDR3 spans 13 amino acids. V lost 5 bases and J 5 bases, leaving 12 bases between the germline ends. Germline V gene sequence: CDR1 LNHDA, CDR2 SQIVND (reference sequence). For the CDR3, the DNA is TGTGCCAGTAGTCTCCAGCTGAGATATGGCTACACCTTC. It codes for CASSLQLRYGYTF.

With respect to this clonotype: This may be a read error: a much more frequent sequence differs by one nucleotide. In DNA form, the CDR3 reads TGTGCCAACAGCCAAACCCTGAACACTGTAGCTTTCTTT. Translating gives CANSQTLNTVAFF. The V and J genes are TRBV7-2 and TRBJ1-1; D remains ambiguous. This CDR3 contains 13 residues. Germline V gives CDR1 SGHTA, CDR2 FQGNSA.

The rearrangement joins TRBV4-1 to TRBJ1-1, with unresolved D. Germline V gene lookup returns CDR1 MGHRA and CDR2 YSYEKL. The V and J ends lost 8 bases and 2 bases respectively, with 15 bases between them. The CDR3 runs to 14 residues. CDR3 sequence reads: CASASRQGNTEAFF. For the CDR3, the DNA is TGCGCCAGCGCCTCACGACAAGGAAACACTGAAGCTTTCTTT.

This clonotype was counted only a few times. The genes are TRBV27 and TRBJ1-6, with a weak D call TRBD1 (5 bases). Germline CDR1 reads MNHEY; CDR2 reads SMNVEV (reference sequence). This CDR3 region has 14 residues. V was trimmed by 3 bases and J by 14 bases, leaving 17 bases between them. The CDR3 region has the DNA TGTGCCAGCAGTTTGGGCAGCCGGGGGTTGGCCCTCCACTTT. Translation gives CASSLGSRGLALHF.

The chain carries TRBV5-1 and TRBJ2-7; D unclear. Germline assignment: CDR1 SGHRS and CDR2 YFSETQ. The ends were cut back, 4 bases at V and 3 bases at J, with 11 bases in the middle. The length of the CDR3 is 13 residues. The CDR3 reads CASSPAAVYEQYF. Written as DNA, the CDR3 is TGCGCCAGCAGCCCGGCGGCCGTCTACGAGCAGTACTTC. The full variable domain, its missing parts supplied by reference TRBV5-1 and TRBJ2-7, is KAGVTQTPRYLIKTRGQQVTLSCSPISGHRSVSWYQQTPGQGLQFLFEYFSETQRNKGNFPGRFSGRQFSNSRSEMNVSTLELGDSALYLCASSPAAVYEQYFGPGTRLTVT.

The rearrangement uses TRBV28 and TRBJ1-2; 9 bases align to TRBD1. This CDR3 is built from 14 residues. The germline V gene encodes CDR1 MDHEN and CDR2 SYDVKM. J was trimmed by 4 bases and V by 8 bases; bases with no gene match: 8. CDR3 DNA sequence: TGTGCCAGCTTTCGTAGGACAGGGGTCTATGGCTACACCTTC. As protein: CASFRRTGVYGYTF.

This clonotype was seen a handful of times. J is TRBJ1-6 and V is TRBV28; TRBD1 matches 7 bases. The CDR3 spans 15 residues. After removal of 7 bases from V and 4 bases from J, the junction contained 7 bases not matched to a gene. Looked up from germline, CDR1 is MDHEN and CDR2 is SYDVKM. CDR3 sequence: CASTRGGQYNSPLHF. The CDR3 DNA reads TGTGCCAGCACCCGGGGGGGACAGTATAATTCACCCCTCCACTTT.

This clonotype appeared a few times. CDR3 region: CASRKQGQDTEAFF. The CDR3 nucleotides read TGTGCCAGTAGAAAACAGGGTCAGGACACTGAAGCTTTCTTT. The J gene is TRBJ1-1, the V gene TRBV19; a possible D gene is TRBD1 (6 bases). Germline lookup yields CDR1 LNHDA and CDR2 SQIVND (reference sequence). The CDR3 covers 14 residues. Trimming took 6 bases from V and 3 from J, leaving 14 bases between them.

This chain joins TRBV20-1 and TRBJ2-1; the match to TRBD2 covers 9 bases. The CDR3 totals 14 residues. Germline V lookup: CDR1 DFQATT, CDR2 SNEGSKA (reference sequence). The junction had 6 bases not matched to a gene; V was cut back by 3 bases and J by 6 bases. The CDR3 spells CSASTSGRPNEQFF. The CDR3 DNA follows: TGCAGTGCTAGTACCAGCGGGAGGCCCAATGAGCAGTTCTTC.

The rearrangement joins TRBV7-9 to TRBJ1-1; D may be TRBD1 (6 bases). The germline gives CDR1 SEHNR, CDR2 FQNEAQ (reference sequence). The V gene lost 4 bases and the J gene lost 4 bases, with 16 bases spanning the gap. The CDR3 length is 15 residues. The CDR3 sequence: CASSSKNRVITEAFF. The CDR3 bases are TGTGCCAGCAGCTCCAAGAACAGGGTTATCACTGAAGCTTTCTTT.

Only a few counts were recorded for this clonotype. V and J are TRBV7-2 and TRBJ2-2, with D maybe TRBD1 (6 bases). The germline CDR1 and CDR2 sequences are SGHTA and FQGNSA. The germline V and J ends were trimmed by 2 bases and 6 bases, with 10 bases remaining between them. This CDR3 region has 14 residues. This CDR3 is CASSLNRVAGELFF. The CDR3 DNA reads TGTGCCAGCAGCTTAAACAGGGTCGCCGGGGAGCTGTTTTTT. Full variable domain (outside the CDR3, taken from reference TRBV7-2 and TRBJ2-2): GAGVSQSPSNKVTEKGKDVELRCDPISGHTALYWYRQSLGQGLEFLIYFQGNSAPDKSGLPSDRFSAERTGGSVSTLTIQRTQQEDSAVYLCASSLNRVAGELFFGEGSRLTVL.

This clonotype came up a few times. The chain recombines TRBV4-1 with TRBJ2-5, with TRBD2 matching 13 bases. Germline values: CDR1 MGHRA, CDR2 YSYEKL. CDR3 length: 16 amino acids. With 3 bases clipped from V and 4 bases from J, the junction kept 5 bases outside the gene matches. CDR3 sequence: CASSHPGTSGVETQYF. CDR3 DNA sequence: TGCGCCAGCAGCCATCCCGGGACTAGCGGGGTAGAGACCCAGTACTTC.

This clonotype was detected many times. The rearrangement joins TRBV7-2 to TRBJ2-5, with 7 bases identical to TRBD2. With 4 bases clipped from V and 0 bases from J, the junction kept 5 bases outside the gene matches. The germline V gene has CDR1 SGHTA and CDR2 FQGNSA. The CDR3 spans 15 residues. The CDR3 nucleotides are TGTGCCAGCAGCTCCTATAGCGGGTACCAAGAGACCCAGTACTTC. Protein: CASSSYSGYQETQYF.

This clonotype turned up a few times. J is TRBJ2-1 and V is TRBV19; D may be TRBD2 (5 bases). Germline V gene lookup returns CDR1 LNHDA and CDR2 SQIVND (reference sequence). Deletions cut 5 bases from V and 0 bases from J, with 11 bases between. The CDR3 has 15 amino acids. The chain's CDR3 is CASSPTMTSYNEQFF. CDR3 coding DNA: TGTGCCAGTAGTCCGACTATGACCTCCTACAATGAGCAGTTCTTC.